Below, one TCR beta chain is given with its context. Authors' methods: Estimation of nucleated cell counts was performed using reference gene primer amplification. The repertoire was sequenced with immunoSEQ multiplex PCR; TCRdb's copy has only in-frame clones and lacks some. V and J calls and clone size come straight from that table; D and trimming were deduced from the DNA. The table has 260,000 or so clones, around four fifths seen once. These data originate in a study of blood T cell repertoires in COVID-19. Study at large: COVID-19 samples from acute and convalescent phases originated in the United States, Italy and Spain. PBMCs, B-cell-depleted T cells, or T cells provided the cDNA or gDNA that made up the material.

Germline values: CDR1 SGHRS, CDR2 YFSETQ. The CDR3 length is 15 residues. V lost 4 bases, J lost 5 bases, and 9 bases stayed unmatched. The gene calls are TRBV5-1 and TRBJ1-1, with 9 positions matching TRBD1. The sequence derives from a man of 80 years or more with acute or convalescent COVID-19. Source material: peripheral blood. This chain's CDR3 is CASSIGTGRSTEAFF. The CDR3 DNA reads TGCGCCAGCAGCATCGGGACAGGGAGATCTACTGAAGCTTTCTTT.